This T cell receptor beta chain was identified in a study of blood T cell repertoires in COVID-19. Germline CDR1 reads KGHSH; CDR2 reads LQKENI. V lost 0 bases, J lost 6 bases, and 15 bases lay in between. This CDR3 has 15 residues. Generated by immunoSEQ multiplex PCR, the TCRdb table keeps only in-frame clones and is missing some. The sample records some 450,000 clones, about 91% being singletons. Source material: peripheral blood. This receptor was taken from a woman in her fifties or sixties with COVID-19, enrolled during active disease. The chain is built from TRBV18 and TRBJ2-7; possibly TRBD1 for D (7 bases). CDR3 residues: CASSPPGQGGGEQYF. The DNA for the CDR3 is TGTGCCAGCTCACCACCTGGGCAGGGGGGAGGCGAGCAGTACTTC. The full variable domain, its missing parts supplied by reference TRBV18 and TRBJ2-7, is NAGVMQNPRHLVRRRGQEARLRCSPMKGHSHVYWYRQLPEEGLKFMVYLQKENIIDESGMPKERFSAEFPKEGPSILRIQQVVRGDSAAYFCASSPPGQGGGEQYFGPGTRLTVT.